The clone carrying this T cell receptor (beta chain) came up a few times. This CDR3 region has 14 residues. CDR1 is DFQATT and CDR2 is SNEGSKA in the germline V gene (reference sequence). Trimming removed 4 bases from V and 5 bases from J; junction bases left unmatched: 9. This sample stems from a study of blood T cells in healthy people across ages. For the second PCR, which ran for roughly 6 to 12 cycles, a sample-barcoded 5' primer and a J-beta primer mix were used. TCRdb ran MiXCR on the 5' RACE reads and lists one entry per CDR3 protein. The top ten hold under 5% of the sample, which has roughly 1.5 million distinct CDR3 sequences, around 40% seen once.

Sequencing used blood. The gene calls are TRBV20-1 and TRBJ1-2; TRBD1 agrees at 8 bases. This receptor was taken from a woman under 30 in good health. The CDR3 loop reads CSAKLAGGRYGYTF. DNA of the CDR3: TGCAGTGCTAAGCTTGCAGGGGGCAGGTATGGCTACACCTTC.